This section outlines one T cell receptor beta chain sequence together with its context. The target of this receptor is not known. No clone much larger than this one lies a single base away; base qualities are absent. TRB sequencing used genomic DNA with the immunoSEQ assay at survey resolution or the hsTCRB kit. The source study handled its data this way. The immunoSEQ software handled initial read processing, and the LymphoSeq R package was used for repertoire analyses. Clonality was computed as 1 minus normalized Shannon entropy, and a Gini coefficient was also calculated for each TRB dataset. To infer phenotypes in unsorted samples, TRB sequences from sorted subsets of the recipient or donor were mapped onto the unsorted samples of the same recipient. The source is immuneACCESS, and TCRdb retained only in-frame sequences with V and J called. Part of the clones is not carried over; for the studies checked, unresolved V genes explain less than half of this, and the remainder is unexplained. V, J and clone size reflect that table, while D and trimming were determined from the DNA. The sample includes 10,000 to 13,000 clones, with roughly 86% observed a single time. Roughly 27% of the sample goes to the ten largest clones.

This sample was taken from a study of T cells after posttransplantation cyclophosphamide (dated by TCRdb to the mid-2010s). About the investigation overall: T cell repertoire reconstitution was tracked by TRB sequencing after myeloablative bone marrow transplantation in which posttransplantation cyclophosphamide was used as GVHD prophylaxis. Samples from 30 to 35 PTCy-treated patients, along with samples from roughly 15 of their related bone marrow donors, underwent antigen receptor sequencing. Blood from all 35 or so PTCy patients who had 1-year posttransplant specimens underwent TRB sequencing. In 3 patients, up to about 3 additional blood samples taken between 2 and 5.2 years after transplant also underwent TRB sequencing, as did pretransplant blood from 4 patients. Because TRA and TRB clonality were tightly correlated in 9 samples, subsequent TCR analyses were focused on TRB only. Public TRB sequences were queried against a database of over 3,000 sequences associated with responses to pathogens, tumor antigens, self-antigens and alloantigens. Beyond this particular receptor, the publication reports: Across the roughly 40 patients, TRB clonality was highly associated with recipient CMV seropositivity and CMV reactivation, and diversity with PTCy was similar to that in the CNI/methotrexate controls. The TRB repertoires of T cells infiltrating skin or GI tract showed only limited overlap with the TRB repertoires of T cells in blood. At 1-2 months, donor-recipient similarity was low but rose over the first year, and the later blood repertoires were often dominated by donor CD8+ memory clones.

The treatment or condition label of this sample denotes: high-dose cyclophosphamide on days +3 and +4 as single-agent GVHD prophylaxis. PTCy patients received busulfan and fludarabine conditioning, a related or unrelated marrow graft, and cyclophosphamide on days +3 and +4. PTCy-treated patients were drawn from a prospective multi-institutional clinical trial. Peripheral blood and bone marrow mononuclear cells were isolated by Ficoll-Hypaque density centrifugation and were cryopreserved. CD4+ and CD8+ T cells, including naive and memory subsets, were sorted by FACS using a FACSAria II. The sample consisted of CD4+ T cells sorted from PBMCs, taken after allogeneic stem cell transplant with posttransplant cyclophosphamide. This TCR came from a male patient in his thirties who received an allogeneic stem cell transplant from a related donor, was CMV-positive, and had acute GVHD only. A transplant means some T cells may be of graft donor rather than patient origin.

This receptor carries the CDR3 CASSPWGQGVGNTEAFF. The DNA is TGTGCCAGCAGCCCATGGGGGCAGGGGGTGGGGAACACTGAAGCTTTCTTT. The rearrangement combines TRBV13 with TRBJ1-1, with 7 bases matching TRBD1. Unmatched junction bases come to 13, with V trimmed by 5 bases and J by 1 base. As encoded in the germline V gene (reference sequence), CDR1 is PRHDT while CDR2 is FYEKMQ. The CDR3 spans 17 residues, from the cysteine through the phenylalanine. Of the read, only the CDR3 DNA is kept; its 51 bases are in frame from base 1.